This T cell receptor beta chain was sequenced during a study of shared clonotypes between healthy human individuals. This clone was observed at least ten times. The CDR3 consists of 14 residues. The germline gives CDR1 MGHRA, CDR2 YSYEKL. The V end was cut by 4 bases, the J end by 1 base, with 10 bases between. Clones were read by immunoSEQ multiplex PCR, and TCRdb kept only the in-frame ones, dropping some. The sample includes about 1 million clones, 65% to 80% of them seen just once. Sequencing used memory CD4+ T cells sorted from blood. The subset denotes: CD45RA-negative fraction. The chain joins TRBV4-1 to TRBJ1-2, with a tentative D call TRBD1 (5 bases). This TCR was sampled from a man aged 18 to 29 in good health. The CDR3 protein is CASSREGSNYGYTF. Written as DNA, the CDR3 is TGCGCCAGCAGCCGCGAGGGGAGTAACTATGGCTACACCTTC.